This T cell receptor beta chain was recovered during a study of shared clonotypes between healthy human individuals. V was clipped by 3 bases and J by 6 bases, with 18 bases between them. CDR1 KGHSH and CDR2 LQKENI come from the germline V gene. This CDR3 contains 15 residues. TCRdb's copy holds only in-frame clones and misses some; the assay was immunoSEQ multiplex PCR. The table records 640,000 or so clones, approximately 79% of them present only once. The chain joins TRBV18 to TRBJ2-7; D may be TRBD1 (6 bases). The clonotype comes from a woman younger than 45 in good health. The sample comprised memory CD4+ T cells sorted from blood. Subset meaning: CD45RA-negative fraction. CDR3 nucleotide sequence: TGTGCCAGCTCACCGAGTACAGGGACGGCCCTCGAGCAGTACTTC. Translated: CASSPSTGTALEQYF.